The entry below describes one TCR beta chain. Its target antigen remains unknown. No clone much larger than this one lies a single base away; base qualities are absent. The data originate from a study of radiation and T cells in renal cell carcinoma (dated by TCRdb to about 2020). A note on the overall study: TCR beta sequencing covered some 55 samples in total, comprising around 26 tumors and 27 peripheral blood samples. The final blood draw took place at 4 weeks after radiation, the same time as nephrectomy. Across all 50 or so samples, 4,016,671 unique CDR3 nucleotide sequences, encoding about 2,700,000 unique CDR3 amino acid sequences, were identified. Points the paper makes about the study in general: Effects of radiation dose or scheduling on the TCR repertoire could not be addressed with the single-armed trial design. Dynamics of the blood repertoire were not tracked past 4 weeks after treatment. Because pretreatment tumor biopsies were not available, the study could not determine whether clonotypes were already present within the tumor at baseline. In blood, the top tumor clonotypes increased between baseline and 2 weeks post-radiation and then shrank by 4 weeks, which suggests that tumor-resident clones expanded only transiently.

Following the manufacturer's recommendations, the immunoSEQ kit was used to generate TCR beta libraries from genomic DNA. To prepare the libraries, a first multiplex PCR with proprietary primers was run, followed by a second PCR that added unique barcodes, and a bead cleanup was done after each round. Each sample batch included a kit-provided positive control reaction and a negative control reaction. The final libraries were assessed on an Agilent 4200 TapeStation D1000 ScreenTape, pooled by volume, and quantified by qPCR. Sequencing was performed on an Illumina NextSeq500 with a MidOutput 150-cycle cartridge, and 156 Read1 and 15 Index1 cycles were run with kit custom primers. The pooled library was loaded at roughly 1 pM with roughly 20% PhiX control spiked in. For the original study's pipeline: Vendor-processed data were analyzed in R, with a clonotype defined as all T cells sharing the same CDR3 nucleotide sequence. In the clone abundance analyses, frequencies were normalized to the 10,000 most abundant clones in each sample. Public T cell clones, which averaged fewer than five per sample, were excluded before analysis. An abundance difference of at least 32-fold between compartments was the criterion for calling clonotypes tumor-enriched or baseline blood-enriched. A beta-binomial differential abundance model was applied to find clonotypes that expanded or contracted between blood time points. Similarity between tumor and blood repertoires was quantified using the Baroni-Urbani and Buser coefficient, and groups were compared with two-tailed Wilcoxon tests in R. The clones in this table, taken by TCRdb from immuneACCESS, are in-frame only. Not every clone is retained; where verified, under half of the shortfall comes from an unresolved V gene, and the cause of the rest is unknown. That table is the source of V, J and clone size, and D and trimming were worked out from the DNA. The sample table holds roughly 64,000 clones, of which around 80% were seen once. The top ten clonotypes cover about 6.4% of the sample.

The CDR3 contains 13 residues, cysteine and phenylalanine counted. Of all the DNA, just the CDR3 is kept, 39 bases in frame from base 1. Relative to germline, V is 1 base shorter and J is 3 bases shorter, with 4 bases between their ends. CDR1 and CDR2 were assigned from the germline V gene as SGHAT and FQNNGV. Interpreted using the paper, the time point label stands for: blood 4 weeks post-SBRT, at nephrectomy. Sample treatment or condition, as interpreted from the label and publication: 15 Gy SBRT to primary tumor, nephrectomy 4 weeks later. The samples were obtained from a clinical trial, where primary renal cell carcinomas were treated with 15 Gy stereotactic body radiation therapy and then removed by nephrectomy 4 weeks afterward. To follow tumor-enriched clonotypes, peripheral blood was collected serially from radiation-treated patients at baseline and again at 2 weeks and 4 weeks after SBRT. Renal cell carcinoma with clear cell pathology was present in all patients. Genomic DNA for TCR sequencing was prepared using the QIAamp DNA Blood Mini Kit (Qiagen). Only samples passing all quality control checks were included in the analyses.

The chain is made from TRBV11-2 and TRBJ1-3; the D gene remains uncertain. This material consisted of blood, taken from a patient whose treatment included radiotherapy and nephrectomy. This receptor was taken from a man aged 60 to 69 with renal cell carcinoma. The CDR3 in this case is CASSLGGGNTIYF. Read as DNA, the sequence is TGTGCCAGCAGCTTAGGAGGTGGAAACACCATATATTTT.